This T cell receptor beta chain originates from a study of vaccination effects on CD4 cells after COVID-19. Ahead of sequencing, the ViraFEST assay grew antigen-specific CD4+ T cells using viral peptide pools. The culture ran for approximately 10 days, and then CD4+ T cells were isolated. A positive SARS-CoV-2 PCR test fell between March and December 2020. With respect to this clone: What it recognizes is unknown.

This table comes from immunoSEQ multiplex PCR, and its TCRdb copy is limited to in-frame clones, with some not included. The sample comprises tens of thousands of clones, approximately 73% of which are singletons, and 5% to 6.5% rests with the top ten. The germline V gene has CDR1 LNHDA and CDR2 SQIVND (reference sequence). Trimming pared 6 bases from V and 2 bases from J, leaving 8 bases between. The CDR3 spans 13 residues. This sequence was found in a human donor who had a prior SARS-CoV-2 infection. Specimen: CD4+ T cells from PBMCs cultured with HIV peptides, collected before COVID-19 vaccination. Subset defined: HIV-1 Nef peptide pool negative control/reference culture. The V and J genes are TRBV19 and TRBJ1-5; D remains unclear. CDR3 loop: CASRTQRNQPQHF. The CDR3 nucleotides are TGTGCCAGTAGAACACAGCGCAATCAGCCCCAGCATTTT.